This is a list of T cell receptor delta chains from one sample in a study of Vδ1+ human thymocytes. TCRdb reanalysed the multiplex PCR reads with CATT. The table lists 45,000 to 75,000 delta-chain clones, around 15% of them singletons. Sequencing was done on a sample of Vdelta1+ gamma-delta thymocytes from the thymus. These receptors came from a girl in the first two years of life who had congenital heart surgery. Both conserved end residues are part of each CDR3. Each record gives: J gene, D gene, V gene, clone size, CDR3 DNA, CDR3 protein. D genes are given only for firm matches. Size tells how often a clone was seen (once, few, many) or the class of an expanded clone, and some rows leave it out.

TRDJ1 | TRDD3 | TRDV3 | few | TGTGCCTTTAGCTTCACCCACTGGGGGATAAGGGGACTCATCTTT | CAFSFTHWGIRGLIF
TRDJ1 | TRDD3 | TRDV1 | few | TGTGCTCTTGGGGCCCCACACCTACTGGGGGATAGGGATAAACTCATCTTT | CALGAPHLLGDRDKLIF
TRDJ1 | TRDD3 | TRDV1 | - | TGTGCTCTTGGGGAAGGAGCTACTCCCGTACTGGGGGATACCGATAAACTCATCTTT | CALGEGATPVLGDTDKLIF
TRDJ1 | TRDD3 | TRDV1 | - | TGTGCTCTTGGGGAACCCACTCAATACTGGGGATTGTCCCCCACCGATAAACTCATATTT | CALGEPTQYWGLSPTDKLIF
TRDJ1 | TRDD3 | TRDV1 | - | TGTGCTCTTGGGGAACGCGCTCGGAGACAGTACTGGGGGATACCCGGAGTGAAGTACACCGATAAACTCATCTTT | CALGERARRQYWGIPGVKYTDKLIF
TRDJ1 | TRDD3 | TRDV1 | - | TGTGCTCTTGGGGTCCCGGCCCCTCCTTCCCGACACTGGGGGATTGCGGATAAACTCATCTTT | CALGVPAPPSRHWGIADKLIF
TRDJ1 | TRDD3 | TRDV1 | few | TGTGCTCTTGGGGAATACATCCTAACACTACTGGGGGCCCCGAAGGGAAAGAATTACACCGATAAACTCATCTTT | CALGEYILTLLGAPKGKNYTDKLIF
TRDJ1 | TRDD3 | TRAV29/DV5 | - | TGTGCAGCAAGCCCCTTCCTTCTGGGGGATAGCCCGTACACCGATAAACTCATCTTT | CAASPFLLGDSPYTDKLIF
TRDJ1 | TRDD3 | TRDV1 | few | TGTGCTCTTGGGGAACCAGCTTCCGATCCTGTACTGGGGGATTACACCGATAAACTCATCTTT | CALGEPASDPVLGDYTDKLIF
TRDJ1 | TRDD2 | TRDV1 | few | TGTGCTCTTGGGGAGCCTCCTTCCTGCCGTGAATGCGCGTTAAGGCTCATCTTT | CALGEPPSCRECALRLIF
TRDJ1 | TRDD3 | TRDV1 | - | TGTGCTCTTGCTACCATACTGGGGAATACCCCTTACACCGATAAACTCATCTTT | CALATILGNTPYTDKLIF
TRDJ1 | - | TRDV1 | - | TGTGCTCTTGGTATTGGCTACTGGGTTGATAAACTCATCTTT | CALGIGYWVDKLIF
TRDJ1 | TRDD3 | TRDV1 | few | TGTGCTCTTGGGGAACTAGAGGGGATACCCGATAAACTCATCTTT | CALGELEGIPDKLIF
TRDJ1 | - | TRDV1 | - | TGTGCTCTTGGGGAACCCCCGACTACTCTACAGCTGGGGAAGCAGGGTAGGAGCGCTAAACTCATCTTT | CALGEPPTTLQLGKQGRSAKLIF
TRDJ1 | TRDD3 | TRDV1 | few | TGTGCTCTTGGGGAACGCGTTGGGTGGGGGAACACCGATAAACTCATCTTT | CALGERVGWGNTDKLIF
TRDJ1 | - | TRDV1 | few | TGTGCTCTTGGGGAGGGTTCCTACTTCCCTGGGGGGCGCACCGATAAACTCATCTTT | CALGEGSYFPGGRTDKLIF